These 18 T cell receptor beta chains came from one sample sequenced in a study of PD-1 blockade in classical Hodgkin lymphoma. All the patients suffered relapse after autologous stem cell transplantation, and brentuximab vedotin exposure differed. Assay: immunoSEQ multiplex PCR; the TCRdb copy retains only in-frame clones and omits some. The repertoire holds about 50,000 clones, with just under 75% as singletons. Source: peripheral blood mononuclear cells (PBMCs), taken before the second cycle of nivolumab. Receptor source: a human donor with classical Hodgkin lymphoma.

This clone came up many times. The chain employs TRBV30 and TRBJ1-1, with D perhaps TRBD1 (5 bases). Germline loops: CDR1 GTSNPN, CDR2 SVGIG (reference sequence). CDR3 size: 15 residues. V gave up 5 bases and J gave up 1 base, with 17 bases separating them. The CDR3 sequence: CAWVRGPGGNTEAFF. In DNA form, the CDR3 reads TGTGCCTGGGTCCGGGGCCCTGGAGGGAACACTGAAGCTTTCTTT.

The rearrangement joins TRBV10-2 to TRBJ2-7; D is uncertain. Germline values: CDR1 WSHSY, CDR2 SAAADI. The CDR3 totals 13 residues. Trimming cost V 0 bases and J 5 bases, with 8 bases left between them. This chain's CDR3 is CASSESPSNEQYF. Written as DNA, the CDR3 is TGCGCCAGCAGTGAGTCCCCCAGCAACGAGCAGTACTTC.

This rearrangement joins TRBV7-2 to TRBJ2-1; the D is unclear. Germline-derived CDR1 and CDR2 are SGHTA and FQGNSA. The V gene lost 5 bases and the J gene lost 9 bases, with 14 bases spanning the gap. The CDR3 has 13 residues. DNA for the CDR3: TGTGCCAGCAGCCTCGGTGGCCTCGGTGAGCAGTTCTTC. Its protein is CASSLGGLGEQFF. The variable domain in full, completed from reference TRBV7-2 and TRBJ2-1, reads GAGVSQSPSNKVTEKGKDVELRCDPISGHTALYWYRQSLGQGLEFLIYFQGNSAPDKSGLPSDRFSAERTGGSVSTLTIQRTQQEDSAVYLCASSLGGLGEQFFGPGTRLTVL.

This chain links TRBV7-2 with TRBJ2-3, with 8 bases fitting TRBD2. The CDR3 totals 15 residues. The junction had 7 bases not matched to a gene; V was cut back by 2 bases and J by 6 bases. Germline V gives CDR1 SGHTA, CDR2 FQGNSA. CDR3 DNA sequence: TGTGCCAGCAGCTTACGGGGACTAGTCCCGGATACGCAGTATTTT. Protein product: CASSLRGLVPDTQYF.

J is TRBJ2-5 and V is TRBV6-6; D tentatively reads TRBD1 or TRBD2 (5 bases each). The CDR3 runs to 14 residues. Trimming left V 2 bases short and J 3 bases short, with 10 bases between. In germline, CDR1 is MNHNY, CDR2 SVGAGI (reference sequence). Written as DNA, the CDR3 is TGTGCCAGCAGTTACGGTGAGGGGAAAGAGACCCAGTACTTC. The encoded protein is CASSYGEGKETQYF.

The chain is built from TRBV5-1 and TRBJ1-1, with TRBD1 matching over 7 bases. This CDR3 has 14 residues. J gave up 5 bases and V 4 bases, and 8 bases lay outside the gene matches. The germline gives CDR1 SGHRS, CDR2 YFSETQ. The CDR3 reads CASSLETGRTEAFF. Here the CDR3 DNA reads TGCGCCAGCAGCCTAGAGACAGGGCGGACTGAAGCTTTCTTT. Variable domain in full (rest from reference TRBV5-1 and TRBJ1-1): KAGVTQTPRYLIKTRGQQVTLSCSPISGHRSVSWYQQTPGQGLQFLFEYFSETQRNKGNFPGRFSGRQFSNSRSEMNVSTLELGDSALYLCASSLETGRTEAFFGQGTRLTVV.

This clone was observed a few times. This chain joins TRBV6-5 and TRBJ2-7, with D uncertain. The CDR3 is made up of 13 amino acids. With 5 bases removed from V and 2 bases from J, the gap between germline ends came to 10 bases. CDR1 is MNHEY and CDR2 is SVGAGI in the germline V gene. The CDR3 DNA reads as TGTGCCAGCAGTGGGGAAGGCACCTACGAGCAGTACTTC. Encoded protein: CASSGEGTYEQYF.

This clone has a handful of counts. The chain links TRBV30 to TRBJ2-1; tentatively, D is TRBD1 (6 bases). The V end lost 0 bases, the J end lost 5 bases, and 14 bases lay between the germline ends. The CDR3 loop spans 15 amino acids. Germline loops: CDR1 GTSNPN, CDR2 SVGIG (reference sequence). CDR3 loop: CAWSVGAWANNEQFF. The CDR3 region has the DNA TGTGCCTGGAGTGTGGGGGCTTGGGCCAACAATGAGCAGTTCTTC.

This chain connects TRBV10-3 to TRBJ2-1; D possibly corresponds to TRBD2 (5 bases). The CDR3 consists of 15 residues. The germline gives CDR1 ENHRY, CDR2 SYGVKD. Trimming left V 4 bases short and J 4 bases short, with 14 bases between. The CDR3 DNA reads as TGTGCCATCAGTGGAGGCCACACGGGGTACAATGAGCAGTTCTTC. Translation gives CAISGGHTGYNEQFF.

V usage is TRBV6-5 and J usage is TRBJ1-1; tentatively, D is TRBD1 (6 bases). This CDR3 region has 13 residues. CDR1 is MNHEY and CDR2 is SVGAGI in the germline V gene. Trimming pared 3 bases from V and 6 bases from J, leaving 11 bases between. The CDR3 nucleotides are TGTGCCAGCAGTTATTGGGGGGCCCCTGAAGCTTTCTTT. Its protein product is CASSYWGAPEAFF.

This clone was recorded a few times. The chain is built from TRBV29-1 and TRBJ1-1; TRBD1 agrees at 7 bases. The CDR3 runs 13 residues. V lost 6 bases and J lost 1; bases outside the gene matches: 5. The V gene's germline CDR1 is SQVTM and CDR2 ANQGSEA. Here the CDR3 DNA reads TGCAGCGTCTGCCGACAGGGGAACACTGAAGCTTTCTTT. Protein product: CSVCRQGNTEAFF.

This clone was detected a few times. The gene calls are TRBV7-2 and TRBJ2-5, with D uncertain. The length of the CDR3 is 19 residues. From germline, CDR1 is SGHTA and CDR2 FQGNSA. V lost 0 bases and J lost 4, with 24 bases in between. DNA of the CDR3: TGTGCCAGCAGCTTAGCTACGGCTGTCGCACCCACTTCTCGAGAGACCCAGTACTTC. Translation: CASSLATAVAPTSRETQYF.

The chain has TRBV30 and TRBJ1-2, with D possibly matching TRBD1 (5 bases). The CDR3 has 15 amino acids. V lost 5 bases to trimming and J lost 5 bases, with 21 bases between them. Per the germline V gene, CDR1 is GTSNPN and CDR2 is SVGIG (reference sequence). CDR3 sequence: CAWETRGIVGYGYTF. DNA of the CDR3: TGTGCCTGGGAGACACGGGGGATTGTAGGATATGGCTACACCTTC.

V and J are TRBV2 and TRBJ2-6; 7 bases agree with TRBD2. Per the germline V gene, CDR1 is SNHLY and CDR2 is FYNNEI. The CDR3 is 15 amino acids. V was pared by 6 bases and J by 2 bases, with 4 bases of the junction left unmatched. CDR3 protein: CASSRGGAGANVLTF. The CDR3 nucleotides are TGTGCCAGCAGCCGCGGGGGTGCTGGGGCCAACGTCCTGACTTTC.

The J gene is TRBJ1-3, the V gene TRBV25-1; D possibly corresponds to TRBD1 (5 bases). CDR1 is MGHDK and CDR2 is SYGVNS in the germline V gene. Trimming pared 9 bases from V and 2 bases from J, leaving 14 bases between. The CDR3 is 14 residues long. For the CDR3, the DNA is TGTGCCAGTCTCGGACAAGGGCCTGGAAACACCATATATTTT. The encoded protein is CASLGQGPGNTIYF.

This chain uses TRBV28 with TRBJ1-6, with 9 bases lining up with TRBD1. Losses at the gene ends were 6 bases for V and 4 bases for J; bases not matched to a gene: 4. The CDR3 runs 15 residues. Germline assignment: CDR1 MDHEN and CDR2 SYDVKM. CDR3 region: CASRDGQGYNSPLHF. CDR3 DNA sequence: TGTGCCAGCAGGGATGGACAGGGGTATAATTCACCCCTCCACTTT.

In the case of this clone: Distinct nucleotide sequences in the sample also encode this CDR3. This rearrangement joins TRBV10-3 to TRBJ1-1; D not certain. Trimming pared 8 bases from V and 0 bases from J, leaving 7 bases between. The CDR3 contains 12 residues. Germline loops: CDR1 ENHRY, CDR2 SYGVKD. CDR3 protein: CAIGNMNTEAFF. CDR3 nucleotide sequence: TGTGCCATCGGGAATATGAACACTGAAGCTTTCTTT.

This chain links TRBV2 with TRBJ2-5; either TRBD1 or TRBD2 may fit D (5 bases each). Germline CDR1 reads SNHLY; CDR2 reads FYNNEI. Deletions cut 11 bases from V and 3 bases from J, with 16 bases between. This CDR3 has 13 amino acids. CDR3 bases: TGTGCCTCCCTGATAGGGACCGAAGAGACCCAGTACTTC. Its translation: CASLIGTEETQYF.